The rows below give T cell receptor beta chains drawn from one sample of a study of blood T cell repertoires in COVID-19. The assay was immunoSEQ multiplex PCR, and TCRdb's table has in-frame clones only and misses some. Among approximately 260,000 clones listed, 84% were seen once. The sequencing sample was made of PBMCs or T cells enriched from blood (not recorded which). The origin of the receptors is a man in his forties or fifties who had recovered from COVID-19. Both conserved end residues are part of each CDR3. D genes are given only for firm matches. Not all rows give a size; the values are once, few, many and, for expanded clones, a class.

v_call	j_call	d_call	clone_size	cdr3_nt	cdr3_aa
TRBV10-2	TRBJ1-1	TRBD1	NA	TGCGCCACCAAACTGGACAGGACTGAAGCTTTCTTT	CATKLDRTEAFF
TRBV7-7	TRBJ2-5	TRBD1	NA	TGTGCTAGCAGCCCCAACAGGGGGGTTCAAGAGACCCAGTACTTC	CASSPNRGVQETQYF
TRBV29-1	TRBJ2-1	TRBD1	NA	TGCAGCGTTGAAGATGGGCCGGGACAGGGTGGGCATGAGCAGTTCTTC	CSVEDGPGQGGHEQFF
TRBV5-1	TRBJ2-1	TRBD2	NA	TGCGCCAGCACACAAGCGGGGGGGACTGAGCAGTTCTTC	CASTQAGGTEQFF
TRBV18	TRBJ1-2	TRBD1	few	TGTGCCAGCTCACCCCTTAAGACAGGGAGCGGCTACACCTTC	CASSPLKTGSGYTF
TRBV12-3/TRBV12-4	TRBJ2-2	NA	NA	TGTGCCAGCAGTTTACCTCGCAGGGGGGAGCTGTTTTTT	CASSLPRRGELFF
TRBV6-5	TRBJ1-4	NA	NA	TGTGCCAGCAGTTCTGTAACAGACACTAATGAAAAACTGTTTTTT	CASSSVTDTNEKLFF
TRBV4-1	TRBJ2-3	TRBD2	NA	TGCGCCAGCAGCCTTAGCGGGAGCGGCACAGATACGCAGTATTTT	CASSLSGSGTDTQYF
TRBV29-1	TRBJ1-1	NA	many	TGCAGCGCCATTGTGGGGGCGGGGGTAGCAACTGAAGCTTTCTTT	CSAIVGAGVATEAFF
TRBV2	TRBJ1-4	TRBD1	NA	TGTGCCAGCTACAGACAGGGAATGCCTAATGAAAAACTGTTTTTT	CASYRQGMPNEKLFF
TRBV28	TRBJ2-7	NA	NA	TGTGCCAGCAGTTATCCAGGGGGCTCGAGGCTAGCGGAAACCTACGAGCAGTACTTC	CASSYPGGSRLAETYEQYF
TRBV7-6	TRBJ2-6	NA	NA	TGTGCCAGCAGCTTCCAGGGTGGGTCTGGGGCCAACGTCCTGACTTTC	CASSFQGGSGANVLTF
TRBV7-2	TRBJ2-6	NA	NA	TGTGCCAGCAGCTCATCCGGGGCCAACGTCCTGACTTTC	CASSSSGANVLTF
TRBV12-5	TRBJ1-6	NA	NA	TGTGCTAGTGGTTCCCGAAACAGGGTCTCACCCCTCCACTTT	CASGSRNRVSPLHF
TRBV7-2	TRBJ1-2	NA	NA	TGTGCCAGCAGCTCCCTGGGAGGGGTTACCTATGGCTACACCTTC	CASSSLGGVTYGYTF
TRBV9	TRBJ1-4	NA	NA	TGTGCCAGCAGCGTAGCGGTTGCGGATGAAAAACTGTTTTTT	CASSVAVADEKLFF
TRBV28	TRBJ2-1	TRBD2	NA	TGTGCCAGCAGTTTCCCCCGTAGCGGGGGGGCGAATGAGCAGTTCTTC	CASSFPRSGGANEQFF
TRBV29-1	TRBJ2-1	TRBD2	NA	TGCAGCGTTCTCGCCAGGGAGGGATCCAATGAGCAGTTCTTC	CSVLAREGSNEQFF
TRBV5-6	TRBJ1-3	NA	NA	TGTGCCAGCAGCTTGAGTCGGGGGATGGGATTTGGAAACACCATATATTTT	CASSLSRGMGFGNTIYF
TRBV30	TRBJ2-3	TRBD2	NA	TGTGCCTCTAGCGGGGGGGGTTCAGATACGCAGTATTTT	CASSGGGSDTQYF
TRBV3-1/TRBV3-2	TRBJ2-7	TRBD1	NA	TGTGCCAGCAGCCAAGGGACAGGCCCTGCTGTCGAGCAGTACTTC	CASSQGTGPAVEQYF
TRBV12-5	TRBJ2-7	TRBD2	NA	TGTGCTAGTGCCGCATCTCGACTAGCGGGAGATAGGAACGAGCAGTACTTC	CASAASRLAGDRNEQYF
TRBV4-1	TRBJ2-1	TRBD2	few	TGCGCCAGCAGCCAAGCCCTAGCGGGGGCTAGCGCGGATGAGCAGTTCTTC	CASSQALAGASADEQFF
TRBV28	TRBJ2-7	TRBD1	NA	TGTGCCAGCAGTTTATACCCCCCAGGGGGCCACGAGCAGTACTTC	CASSLYPPGGHEQYF
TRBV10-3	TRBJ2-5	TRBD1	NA	TGTGCCATCCGTGGACAGGGGGGTTTAGAGACCCAGTACTTC	CAIRGQGGLETQYF
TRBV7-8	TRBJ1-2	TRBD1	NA	TGTGCCAGCAGCTTAAGTTTTGGGGACAGGGGGCTTTATGGCTACACCTTC	CASSLSFGDRGLYGYTF
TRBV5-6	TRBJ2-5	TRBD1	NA	TGTGCCAGCAGCTTGGGACAGGGCCTCCAAGAGACCCAGTACTTC	CASSLGQGLQETQYF
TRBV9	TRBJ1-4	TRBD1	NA	TGTGCCAGCAGCCCGAGAATTGGGACAGGGGTCGAAAAACTGTTTTTT	CASSPRIGTGVEKLFF
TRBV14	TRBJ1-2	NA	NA	TGTGCCAGCAGCCAAGATCGATCCGGGTTTTATGGCTACACCTTC	CASSQDRSGFYGYTF
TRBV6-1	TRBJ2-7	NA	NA	TGTGCCAGCAGTGAAGTAGTCGGGTACGAGCAGTACTTC	CASSEVVGYEQYF
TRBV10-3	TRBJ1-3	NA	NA	TGTGCCATCAGTGACGACAGCAGCTCTGGAAACACCATATATTTT	CAISDDSSSGNTIYF
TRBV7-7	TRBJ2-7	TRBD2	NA	TGTGCTAGCAGTCCTGGGCCGGGGACTAGCGGAAGCGAGCAGTACTTC	CASSPGPGTSGSEQYF
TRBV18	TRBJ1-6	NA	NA	TGTGCCAGCTCCTTGGACAGCTATAATTCACCCCTCCACTTT	CASSLDSYNSPLHF
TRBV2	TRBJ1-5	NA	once	TGTGCCAGCAGTGAGGGAGGGGTCCAGCCCCAGCATTTT	CASSEGGVQPQHF
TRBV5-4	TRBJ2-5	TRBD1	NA	TGTGCCAGCAGCGGAAACGGCGGACAGGGCACGGAGACCCAGTACTTC	CASSGNGGQGTETQYF
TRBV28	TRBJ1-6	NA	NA	TGTGCCAGCAAGGCCGGGTCTTTTAATTCACCCCTCCACTTT	CASKAGSFNSPLHF
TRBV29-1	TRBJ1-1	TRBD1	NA	TGCAGCGTCTTAAGGGACAGGCGAACCTTTATGAACACTGAAGCTTTCTTT	CSVLRDRRTFMNTEAFF
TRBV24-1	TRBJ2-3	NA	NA	TGTGCCACCAGTGTCCCGGGTTCAGATACGCAGTATTTT	CATSVPGSDTQYF
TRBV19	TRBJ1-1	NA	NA	TGTGCCAGTAGTTGGGCAGGGGAGATGAACACTGAAGCTTTCTTT	CASSWAGEMNTEAFF
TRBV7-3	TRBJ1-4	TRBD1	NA	TGTGCCAGCAGCTTACAGGGGGGCGATGAAAAACTGTTTTTT	CASSLQGGDEKLFF
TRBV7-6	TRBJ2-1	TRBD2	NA	TGTGCCAGCAGCCAAGAAGCGGGAGCCTACAATGAGCAGTTCTTC	CASSQEAGAYNEQFF
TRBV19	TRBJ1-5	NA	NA	TGTGCCAGTAGTATAATAGGAGGGTCGGGCGGTCAGCCCCAGCATTTT	CASSIIGGSGGQPQHF
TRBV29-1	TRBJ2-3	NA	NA	TGCAGCGTTGAAACAGGGACAGATACGCAGTATTTT	CSVETGTDTQYF
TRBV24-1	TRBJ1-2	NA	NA	TGTGCCACCAGTGAAGGGACAAACTATGGCTACACCTTC	CATSEGTNYGYTF
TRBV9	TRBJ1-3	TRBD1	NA	TGTGCCAGCAGCCCGGGACAGATTGGAAACACCATATATTTT	CASSPGQIGNTIYF